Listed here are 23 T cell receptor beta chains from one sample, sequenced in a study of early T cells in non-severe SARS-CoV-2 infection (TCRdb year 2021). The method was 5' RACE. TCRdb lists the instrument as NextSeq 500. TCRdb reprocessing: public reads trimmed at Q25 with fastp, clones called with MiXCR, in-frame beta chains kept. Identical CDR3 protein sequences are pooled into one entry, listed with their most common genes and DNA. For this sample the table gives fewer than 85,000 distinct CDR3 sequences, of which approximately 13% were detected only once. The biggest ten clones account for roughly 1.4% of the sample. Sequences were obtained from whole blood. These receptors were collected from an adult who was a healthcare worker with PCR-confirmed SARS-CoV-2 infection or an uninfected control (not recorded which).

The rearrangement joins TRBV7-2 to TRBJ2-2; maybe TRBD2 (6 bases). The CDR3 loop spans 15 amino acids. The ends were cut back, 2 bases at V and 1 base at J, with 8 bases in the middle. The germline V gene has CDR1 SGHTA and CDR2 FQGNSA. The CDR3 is CASSLRDLNTGELFF. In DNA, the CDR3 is TGTGCCAGCAGCTTACGGGACTTGAACACCGGGGAGCTGTTTTTT.

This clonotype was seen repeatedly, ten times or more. CDR3 amino acids: CSARRTGLLYQETQYF. In DNA form, the CDR3 reads TGCAGTGCTAGAAGGACAGGGCTACTGTACCAAGAGACCCAGTACTTC. J is TRBJ2-5 and V is TRBV20-1; 8 bases match TRBD1. CDR1 and CDR2 (germline): DFQATT, SNEGSKA (reference sequence). There are 16 residues in the CDR3. V dropped 2 bases and J dropped 0; count of bases not matched to a gene: 8.

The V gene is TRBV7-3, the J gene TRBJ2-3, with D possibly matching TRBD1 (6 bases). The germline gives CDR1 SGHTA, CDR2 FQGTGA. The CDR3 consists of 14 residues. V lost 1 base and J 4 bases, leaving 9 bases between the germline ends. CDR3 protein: CASSLNGGSDTQYF. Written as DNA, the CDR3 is TGTGCCAGCAGCTTAAATGGGGGCTCAGATACGCAGTATTTT.

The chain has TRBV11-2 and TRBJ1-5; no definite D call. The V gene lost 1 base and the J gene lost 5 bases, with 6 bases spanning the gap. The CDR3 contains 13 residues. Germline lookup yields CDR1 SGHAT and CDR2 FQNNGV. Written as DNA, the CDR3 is TGTGCCAGCAGCTTAGCCGGAGATCAGCCCCAGCATTTT. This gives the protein CASSLAGDQPQHF.

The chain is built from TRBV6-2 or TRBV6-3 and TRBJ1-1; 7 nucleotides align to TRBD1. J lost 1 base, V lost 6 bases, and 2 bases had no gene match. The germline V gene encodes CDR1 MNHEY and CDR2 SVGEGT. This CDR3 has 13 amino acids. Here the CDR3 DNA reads TGTGCCAGCAGAGACAGGGCGAACACTGAAGCTTTCTTT. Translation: CASRDRANTEAFF.

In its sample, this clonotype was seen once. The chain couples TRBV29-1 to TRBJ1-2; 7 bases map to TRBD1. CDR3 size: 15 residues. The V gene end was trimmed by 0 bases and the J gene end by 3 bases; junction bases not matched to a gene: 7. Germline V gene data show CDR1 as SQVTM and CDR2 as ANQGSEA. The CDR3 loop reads CSVEDRTGAYYGYTF. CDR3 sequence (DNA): TGCAGCGTTGAAGATCGAACAGGGGCGTACTATGGCTACACCTTC.

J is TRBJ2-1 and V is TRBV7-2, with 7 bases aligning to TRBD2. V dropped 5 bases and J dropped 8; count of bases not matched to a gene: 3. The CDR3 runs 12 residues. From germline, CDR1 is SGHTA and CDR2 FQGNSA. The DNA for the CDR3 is TGTGCCAGCAGCCCCACTAGCGATGAGCAGTTCTTC. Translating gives CASSPTSDEQFF.

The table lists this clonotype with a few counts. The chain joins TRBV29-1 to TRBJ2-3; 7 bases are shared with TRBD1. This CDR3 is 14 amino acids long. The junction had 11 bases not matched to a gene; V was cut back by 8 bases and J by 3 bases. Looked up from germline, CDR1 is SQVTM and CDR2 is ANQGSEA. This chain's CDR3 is CSISRSTGTDTQYF. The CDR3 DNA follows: TGCAGCATCTCCCGGTCGACAGGGACAGATACGCAGTATTTT.

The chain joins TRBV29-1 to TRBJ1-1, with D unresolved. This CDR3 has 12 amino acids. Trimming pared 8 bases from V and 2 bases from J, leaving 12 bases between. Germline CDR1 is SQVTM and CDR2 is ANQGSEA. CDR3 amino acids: CSTRTGNTEAFF. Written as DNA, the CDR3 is TGCAGCACGCGGACCGGTAACACTGAAGCTTTCTTT.

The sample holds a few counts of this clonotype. The CDR3 loop reads CSVATLANTEAFF. DNA for the CDR3: TGCAGCGTTGCGACTTTAGCGAACACTGAAGCTTTCTTT. The rearrangement joins TRBV29-1 to TRBJ1-1; D is ambiguous. The CDR3 totals 13 residues. With 4 bases removed from V and 1 base from J, the gap between germline ends came to 10 bases. Germline V gene sequence: CDR1 SQVTM, CDR2 ANQGSEA. Variable domain in full (rest from reference TRBV29-1 and TRBJ1-1): SAVISQKPSRDICQRGTSLTIQCQVDSQVTMMFWYRQQPGQSLTLIATANQGSEATYESGFVIDKFPISRPNLTFSTLTVSNMSPEDSSIYLCSVATLANTEAFFGQGTRLTVV.

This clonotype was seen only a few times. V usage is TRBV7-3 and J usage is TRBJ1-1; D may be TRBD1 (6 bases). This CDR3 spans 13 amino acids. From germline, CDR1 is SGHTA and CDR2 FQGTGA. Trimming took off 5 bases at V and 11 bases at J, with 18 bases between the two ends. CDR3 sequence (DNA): TGTGCCAGCAGCCTCGGCCGGGGGGCTGGGGCTTTCTTT. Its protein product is CASSLGRGAGAFF.

Written as DNA, the CDR3 is TGTGCCAGCAGCGGGACATCGATGAACACTGAAGCTTTCTTT. As protein: CASSGTSMNTEAFF. V and J are TRBV6-2 or TRBV6-3 and TRBJ1-1; tentative D call: TRBD1 (6 bases). The CDR3 runs to 14 residues. Trimming left V 6 bases short and J 0 bases short, with 11 bases between. CDR1 MNHEY and CDR2 SVGEGT come from the germline V gene.

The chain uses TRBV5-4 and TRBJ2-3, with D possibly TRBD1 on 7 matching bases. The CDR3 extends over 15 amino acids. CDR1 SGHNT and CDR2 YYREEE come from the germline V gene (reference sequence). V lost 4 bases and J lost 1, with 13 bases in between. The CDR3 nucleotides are TGTGCCAGCAGCGCGGGACAGTCCCGCACAGATACGCAGTATTTT. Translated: CASSAGQSRTDTQYF.

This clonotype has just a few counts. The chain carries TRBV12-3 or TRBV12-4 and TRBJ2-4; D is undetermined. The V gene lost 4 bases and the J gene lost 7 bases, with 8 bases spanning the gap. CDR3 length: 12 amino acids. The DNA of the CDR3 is TGTGCCAGCAGTTCCGGGTCCAACATTCAGTACTTC. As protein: CASSSGSNIQYF.

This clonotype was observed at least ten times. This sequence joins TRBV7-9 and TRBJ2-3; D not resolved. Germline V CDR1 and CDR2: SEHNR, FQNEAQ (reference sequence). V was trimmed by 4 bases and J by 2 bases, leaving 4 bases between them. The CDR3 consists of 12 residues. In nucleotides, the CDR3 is TGTGCCAGCAGCTCCTTCACAGATACGCAGTATTTT. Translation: CASSSFTDTQYF.

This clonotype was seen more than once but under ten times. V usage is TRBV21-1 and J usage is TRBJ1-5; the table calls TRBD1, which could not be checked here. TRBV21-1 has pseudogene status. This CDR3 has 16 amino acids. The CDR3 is CASSGRDRNSNQPQHF. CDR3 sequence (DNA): TGTGCCAGCAGCGGGAGGGACAGGAACTCCAATCAGCCCCAGCATTTT.

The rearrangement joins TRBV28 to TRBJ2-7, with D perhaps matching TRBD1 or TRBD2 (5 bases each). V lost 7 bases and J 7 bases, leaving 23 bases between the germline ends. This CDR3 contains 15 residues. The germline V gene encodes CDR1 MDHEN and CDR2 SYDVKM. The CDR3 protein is CASTYGPRGDREQYF. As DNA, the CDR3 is TGTGCCAGCACCTACGGACCGAGAGGGGATCGTGAGCAGTACTTC. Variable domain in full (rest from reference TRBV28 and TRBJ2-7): DVKVTQSSRYLVKRTGEKVFLECVQDMDHENMFWYRQDPGLGLRLIYFSYDVKMKEKGDIPEGYSVSREKKERFSLILESASTNQTSMYLCASTYGPRGDREQYFGPGTRLTVT.

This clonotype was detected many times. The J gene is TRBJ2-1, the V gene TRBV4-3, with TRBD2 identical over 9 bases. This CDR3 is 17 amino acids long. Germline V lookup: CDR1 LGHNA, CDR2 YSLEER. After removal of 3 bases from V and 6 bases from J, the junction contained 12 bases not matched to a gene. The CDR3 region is CASSHPHLAGHVNEQFF. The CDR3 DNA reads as TGCGCCAGCAGCCATCCCCATCTAGCGGGGCATGTCAATGAGCAGTTCTTC.

The chain's CDR3 is CSARESGQAAYGYTF. CDR3 nucleotide sequence: TGCAGTGCTAGAGAATCGGGACAGGCCGCTTATGGCTACACCTTC. The chain combines TRBV20-1 with TRBJ1-2, with 8 nucleotides matching TRBD1. The CDR3 is 15 residues long. Trimming removed 0 bases from V and 5 bases from J; junction bases left unmatched: 8. From germline, CDR1 is DFQATT and CDR2 SNEGSKA (reference sequence).

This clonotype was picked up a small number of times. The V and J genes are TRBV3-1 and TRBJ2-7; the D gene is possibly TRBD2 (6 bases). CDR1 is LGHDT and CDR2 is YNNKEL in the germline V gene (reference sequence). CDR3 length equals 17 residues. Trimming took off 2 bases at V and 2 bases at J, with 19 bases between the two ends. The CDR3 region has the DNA TGTGCCAGCAGCCAATCGGGAGCGGCTGGGGTAACCTACGAGCAGTACTTC. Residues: CASSQSGAAGVTYEQYF.

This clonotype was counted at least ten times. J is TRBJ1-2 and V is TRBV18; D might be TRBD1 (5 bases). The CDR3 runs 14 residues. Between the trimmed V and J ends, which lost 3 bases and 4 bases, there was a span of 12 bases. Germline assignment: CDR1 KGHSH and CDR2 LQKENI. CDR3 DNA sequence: TGTGCCAGCTCACCCGCAGGGTTCGGCTATGGCTACACCTTC. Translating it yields CASSPAGFGYGYTF.

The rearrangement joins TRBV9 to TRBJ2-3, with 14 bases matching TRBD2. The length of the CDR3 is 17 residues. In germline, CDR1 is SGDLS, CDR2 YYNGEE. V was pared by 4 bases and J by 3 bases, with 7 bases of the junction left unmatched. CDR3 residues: CASSRIGLAGGTDTQYF. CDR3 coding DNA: TGTGCCAGCAGCCGAATCGGACTAGCGGGGGGTACAGATACGCAGTATTTT.

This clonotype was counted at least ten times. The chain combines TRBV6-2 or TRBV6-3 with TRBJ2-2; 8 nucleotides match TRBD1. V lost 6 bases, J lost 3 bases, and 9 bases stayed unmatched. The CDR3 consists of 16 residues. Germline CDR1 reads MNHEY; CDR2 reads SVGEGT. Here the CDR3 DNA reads TGTGCCAGCAGAGACAGGACAGGGCGAGACACCGGGGAGCTGTTTTTT. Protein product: CASRDRTGRDTGELFF.